The present T cell receptor beta chain was sequenced within a study of blood T cell repertoires in COVID-19. Study at large: PBMCs, B-cell-depleted T cells, or T cells were the source of the cDNA or gDNA that made up the material.

TCRdb keeps only in-frame clones here, not all; method: immunoSEQ multiplex PCR. The data show 10,000 to 15,000 clones, over 60% seen once. CDR1 SQVTM and CDR2 ANQGSEA come from the germline V gene. The CDR3 is 12 residues long. Unmatched junction bases numbered 6, after V lost 4 bases and J lost 7 bases. This clonotype was sampled from a man aged 60 to 69 with COVID-19, enrolled during active disease. Sample: peripheral blood. The rearrangement uses TRBV29-1 and TRBJ1-2; 7 positions match TRBD1. CDR3 DNA sequence: TGCAGCGTTGGGACAGGATGGGCTGGCTACACCTTC. Translation gives CSVGTGWAGYTF.